This T cell receptor beta chain was profiled in a study of T cells in tumors after PD-1 blockade. Study background: Mean per blood sample: some 100,000 templates (about 21,000-270,000), around 34,000 unique clonotypes.

V shed 4 bases and J 4 bases; nucleotides not matched to a gene: 8. Germline CDR1 is LNHDA and CDR2 is SQIVND (reference sequence). This CDR3 is 15 amino acids long. Sequencing used immunoSEQ multiplex PCR; TCRdb keeps in-frame clones, though not all of them. There are nearly 25,000 clones in the sample; about 84% occur only once, and around 12% lies in the top ten. Template: tumor biopsy or peripheral blood genomic DNA, roughly 600-6,004 ng per sample. The chain uses TRBV19 and TRBJ2-7, with 9 bases matching TRBD1. Here the sequenced sample was PBMCs, taken after anti-PD-1 treatment. This clonotype was obtained from a human donor with basal cell carcinoma. The CDR3 protein is CASSSAGTGRYEQYF. CDR3 sequence (DNA): TGTGCCAGTAGTAGCGCCGGGACAGGGAGATACGAGCAGTACTTC.